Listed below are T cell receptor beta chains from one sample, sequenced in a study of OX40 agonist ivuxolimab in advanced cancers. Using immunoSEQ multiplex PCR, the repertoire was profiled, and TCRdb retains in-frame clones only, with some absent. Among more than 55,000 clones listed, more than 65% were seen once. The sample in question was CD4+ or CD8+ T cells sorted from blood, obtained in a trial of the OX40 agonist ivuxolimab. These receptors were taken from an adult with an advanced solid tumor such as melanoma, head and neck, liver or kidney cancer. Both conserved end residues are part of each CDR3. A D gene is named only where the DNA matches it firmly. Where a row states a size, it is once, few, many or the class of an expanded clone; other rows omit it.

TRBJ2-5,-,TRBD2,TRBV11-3,CASSDSGSFGETQYF,TGTGCCAGCAGCGATAGCGGGAGTTTTGGAGAGACCCAGTACTTC
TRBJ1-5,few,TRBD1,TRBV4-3,CASSKTGNQPQHF,TGCGCCAGCAGCAAGACAGGGAATCAGCCCCAGCATTTT
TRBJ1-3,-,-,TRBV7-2,CASSFDTSLGNTIYF,TGTGCCAGCAGCTTCGACACAAGTCTAGGAAACACCATATATTTT
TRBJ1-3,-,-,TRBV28,CASSFEPGGNTIYF,TGTGCCAGCAGTTTTGAGCCAGGGGGAAACACCATATATTTT
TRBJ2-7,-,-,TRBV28,CASSIKYEQYF,TGTGCCAGCAGCATAAAATACGAGCAGTACTTC
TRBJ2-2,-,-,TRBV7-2,CASSLIGGGELFF,TGTGCCAGCAGCTTAATTGGGGGCGGGGAGCTGTTTTTT
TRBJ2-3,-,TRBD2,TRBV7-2,CASSLVAGLADSTDTQYF,TGTGCCAGCAGCTTAGTGGCGGGACTAGCGGACAGCACAGATACGCAGTATTTT
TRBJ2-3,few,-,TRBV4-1,CASSQDATTTGYAADTQYF,TGCGCCAGCAGCCAAGACGCCACTACAACAGGATATGCGGCAGATACGCAGTATTTT
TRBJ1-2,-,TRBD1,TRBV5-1,CASSPYQGAFGYTF,TGCGCCAGCAGCCCCTATCAGGGGGCCTTTGGCTACACCTTC
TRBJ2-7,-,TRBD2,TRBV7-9,CASSSMATGGPGYEQYF,TGTGCCAGCAGCTCCATGGCGACGGGAGGTCCGGGGTACGAGCAGTACTTC
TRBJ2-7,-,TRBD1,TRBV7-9,CASSPPPGQGVEQYF,TGTGCCAGCAGCCCCCCCCCGGGACAGGGAGTCGAGCAGTACTTC
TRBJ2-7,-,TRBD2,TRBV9,CASSDPPAGGPGEQYF,TGTGCCAGCAGCGATCCGCCGGCGGGAGGGCCGGGTGAGCAGTACTTC
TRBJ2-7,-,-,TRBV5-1,CASSPGITYEQYF,TGCGCCAGCAGCCCAGGGATAACCTACGAGCAGTACTTC
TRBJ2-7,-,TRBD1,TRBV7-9,CASSHRDSLYEQYF,TGTGCCAGCAGCCATCGGGACAGCCTGTACGAGCAGTACTTC
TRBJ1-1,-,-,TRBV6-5,CASSYSTVNTEAFF,TGTGCCAGCAGTTACTCGACAGTGAACACTGAAGCTTTCTTT
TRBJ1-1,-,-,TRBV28,CASTLGQSNTEAFF,TGTGCCAGCACCTTGGGACAATCGAACACTGAAGCTTTCTTT
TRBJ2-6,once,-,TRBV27,CASSSLITGYGANVLTF,TGTGCCAGCAGCTCCCTAATCACGGGGTATGGGGCCAACGTCCTGACTTTC
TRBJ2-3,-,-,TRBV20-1,CSAYSRDTQYF,TGCAGTGCCTACTCCAGGGATACGCAGTATTTT
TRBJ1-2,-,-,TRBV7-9,CASTYGMTLYGYTF,TGTGCCAGCACCTACGGAATGACCTTGTATGGCTACACCTTC
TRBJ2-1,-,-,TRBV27,CASRRGRGGARSYNEQFF,TGTGCCAGCAGACGTGGGCGGGGAGGAGCGCGCTCCTACAATGAGCAGTTCTTC
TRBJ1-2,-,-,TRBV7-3,CASSLGGRGYTF,TGTGCCAGCAGCTTAGGGGGCCGTGGCTACACCTTC
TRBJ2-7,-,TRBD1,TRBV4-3,CASSQIGVGTGVYEQYF,TGCGCCAGCAGCCAAATCGGGGTTGGGACAGGGGTCTACGAGCAGTACTTC
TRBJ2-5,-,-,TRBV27,CASSFLVDFQETQYF,TGTGCCAGCAGTTTCCTAGTAGATTTTCAAGAGACCCAGTACTTC
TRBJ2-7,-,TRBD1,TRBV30,CAWTRDSNYEQYF,TGTGCCTGGACCCGGGACAGCAACTACGAGCAGTACTTC
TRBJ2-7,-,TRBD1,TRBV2,CASSEQGVSYEQYF,TGTGCCAGCAGTGAACAGGGGGTTTCCTACGAGCAGTACTTC
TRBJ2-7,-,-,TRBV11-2,CASSLAGLPYEQYF,TGTGCCAGCAGCTTAGCCGGGCTACCCTACGAGCAGTACTTC
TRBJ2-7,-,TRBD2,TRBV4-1,CASSQAHGRADYEQYF,TGCGCCAGCAGCCAAGCCCACGGGAGGGCCGACTACGAGCAGTACTTC
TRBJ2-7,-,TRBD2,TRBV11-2,CASSYLAVYEQYF,TGTGCCAGCAGCTATCTAGCGGTCTACGAGCAGTACTTC
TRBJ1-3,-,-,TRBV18,CASSPAQSNSGNTIYF,TGTGCCAGCTCACCAGCACAGAGTAACTCTGGAAACACCATATATTTT
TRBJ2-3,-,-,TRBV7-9,CASSLDTPGLGTDTQYF,TGTGCCAGCAGTTTGGACACGCCTGGCTTGGGTACAGATACGCAGTATTTT
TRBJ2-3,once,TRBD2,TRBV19,CASHTGGTQYF,TGTGCCAGTCATACGGGGGGTACGCAGTATTTT
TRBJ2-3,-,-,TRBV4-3,CASSQSRGPGTQYF,TGCGCCAGCAGCCAATCCAGGGGACCAGGTACGCAGTATTTT
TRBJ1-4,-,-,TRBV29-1,CSVKSPGYNEKLFF,TGCAGCGTCAAGTCCCCAGGTTATAATGAAAAACTGTTTTTT
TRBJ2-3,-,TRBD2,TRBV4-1,CASSQVETSGRGVDTQYF,TGCGCCAGCAGCCAAGTCGAAACTAGCGGGAGGGGCGTGGATACGCAGTATTTT
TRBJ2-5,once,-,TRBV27,CASSLWDKETQYF,TGTGCCAGCAGTTTATGGGACAAAGAGACCCAGTACTTC
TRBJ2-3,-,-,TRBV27,CASSLSTRAPSDKTDTQYF,TGTGCCAGCAGTTTATCAACACGGGCCCCTAGCGATAAGACAGATACGCAGTATTTT
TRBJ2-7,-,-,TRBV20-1,CSARVDEQYF,TGCAGTGCTAGAGTAGACGAGCAGTACTTC
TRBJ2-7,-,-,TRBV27,CASSFKGRHEQYF,TGTGCCAGCAGTTTCAAGGGGCGCCACGAGCAGTACTTC
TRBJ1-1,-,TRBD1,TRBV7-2,CASSKDYRGNTEAFF,TGTGCCAGCAGCAAAGACTACAGGGGCAACACTGAAGCTTTCTTT
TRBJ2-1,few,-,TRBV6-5,CASSYAEYNEQFF,TGTGCCAGCAGTTACGCAGAGTACAATGAGCAGTTCTTC
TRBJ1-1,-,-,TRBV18,CASSHDSNTEAFF,TGTGCCAGCTCACACGACAGTAACACTGAAGCTTTCTTT
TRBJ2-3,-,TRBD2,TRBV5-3,CARSLAGECTDTQYF,TGTGCCAGAAGCTTAGCGGGGGAATGCACAGATACGCAGTATTTT
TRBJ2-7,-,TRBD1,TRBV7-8,CASSLVGDRGHEQYF,TGTGCCAGCAGCTTAGTAGGCGACAGGGGCCACGAGCAGTACTTC
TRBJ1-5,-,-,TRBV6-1,CASSGSLSNQPQHF,TGTGCCAGCAGTGGCAGCCTTAGCAATCAGCCCCAGCATTTT
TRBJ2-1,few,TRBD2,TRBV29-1,CSVGRGTSGRRVGNEQFF,TGCAGCGTCGGACGGGGGACTAGCGGGAGAAGGGTGGGCAATGAGCAGTTCTTC
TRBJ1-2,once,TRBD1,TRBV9,CASSAEGAYGYTF,TGTGCCAGCAGCGCCGAGGGGGCCTATGGCTACACCTTC
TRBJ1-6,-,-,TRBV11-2,CASSPTGPYNSPLHF,TGTGCCAGCAGCCCCACAGGGCCTTATAATTCACCCCTCCACTTT
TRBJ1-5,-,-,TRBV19,CASEQGGGQPQHF,TGTGCCAGTGAACAGGGCGGGGGTCAGCCCCAGCATTTT
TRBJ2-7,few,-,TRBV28,CASSPTGDEQYF,TGTGCCAGCAGTCCAACGGGCGACGAGCAGTACTTC
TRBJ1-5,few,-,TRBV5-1,CASSLEGPHQPQHF,TGCGCCAGCAGCTTGGAGGGACCTCATCAGCCCCAGCATTTT
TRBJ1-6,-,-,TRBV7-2,CASSLFQGGSSPLHF,TGTGCCAGCAGCTTATTTCAGGGTGGGTCTTCACCCCTCCACTTT
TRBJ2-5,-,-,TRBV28,CASSSTKETQYF,TGTGCCAGCAGTTCAACGAAAGAGACCCAGTACTTC
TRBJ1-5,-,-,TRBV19,CASRELWAGDSNQPQHF,TGTGCCAGTAGAGAACTTTGGGCGGGTGATAGCAATCAGCCCCAGCATTTT
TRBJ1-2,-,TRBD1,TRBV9,CASSVGQGYGYTF,TGTGCCAGCAGCGTAGGACAGGGGTATGGCTACACCTTC
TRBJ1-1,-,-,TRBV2,CASSALDFTEAFF,TGTGCCAGCAGTGCATTGGACTTTACTGAAGCTTTCTTT